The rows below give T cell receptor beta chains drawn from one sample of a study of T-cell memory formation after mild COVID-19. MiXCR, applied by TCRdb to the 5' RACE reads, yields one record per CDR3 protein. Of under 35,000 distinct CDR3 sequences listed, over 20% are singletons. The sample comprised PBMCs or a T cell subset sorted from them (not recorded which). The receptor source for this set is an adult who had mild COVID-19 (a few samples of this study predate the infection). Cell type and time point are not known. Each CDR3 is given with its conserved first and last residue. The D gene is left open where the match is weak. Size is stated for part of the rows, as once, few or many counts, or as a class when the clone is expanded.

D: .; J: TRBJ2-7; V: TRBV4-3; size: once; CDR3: CASSHWGVSYEQYF; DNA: TGCGCCAGCAGCCATTGGGGGGTCTCCTACGAGCAGTACTTC
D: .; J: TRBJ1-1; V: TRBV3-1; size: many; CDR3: CASSPIRNTEAFF; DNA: TGTGCCAGCAGCCCTATCAGGAACACTGAAGCTTTCTTT
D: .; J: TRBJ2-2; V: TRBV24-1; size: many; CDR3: CATGLTANTGELFF; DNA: TGTGCCACCGGATTGACAGCTAACACCGGGGAGCTGTTTTTT
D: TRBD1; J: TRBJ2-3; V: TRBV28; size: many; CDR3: CASRTGTVTDTQYF; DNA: TGTGCCAGCAGAACCGGGACAGTCACAGATACGCAGTATTTT
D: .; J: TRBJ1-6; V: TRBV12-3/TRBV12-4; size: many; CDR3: CASTWQEWNNSPLHF; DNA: TGTGCCAGCACCTGGCAGGAATGGAATAATTCACCCCTCCACTTT
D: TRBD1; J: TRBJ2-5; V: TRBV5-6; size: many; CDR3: CASSLLTGQQRTQYF; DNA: TGTGCCAGCAGCTTACTTACGGGACAGCAAAGAACCCAGTACTTC
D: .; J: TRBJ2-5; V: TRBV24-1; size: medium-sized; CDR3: CATSDRGRSKETQYF; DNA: TGTGCCACCAGTGATCGGGGACGCTCAAAAGAGACCCAGTACTTC
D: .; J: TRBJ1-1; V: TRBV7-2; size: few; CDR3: CASSPHRDRLNTEAFF; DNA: TGTGCCAGCAGCCCACACCGGGACCGATTAAATACTGAAGCTTTCTTT
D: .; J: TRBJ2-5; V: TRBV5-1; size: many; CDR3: CASSFLRDPTLQETQYF; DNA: TGCGCCAGCAGCTTCCTCCGGGACCCGACCCTCCAAGAGACCCAGTACTTC
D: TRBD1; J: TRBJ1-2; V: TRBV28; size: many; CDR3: CASSRLTGTGAQRTF; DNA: TGTGCCAGCAGCCGACTTACCGGGACAGGGGCCCAAAGAACCTTC
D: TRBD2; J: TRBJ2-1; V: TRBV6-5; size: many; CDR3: CASSRPPGLAGGGNEQFF; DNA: TGTGCCAGCAGTCGCCCCCCGGGACTAGCGGGAGGCGGGAATGAGCAGTTCTTC
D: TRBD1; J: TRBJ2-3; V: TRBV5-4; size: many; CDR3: CASSSDRVGADTQYF; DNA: TGTGCCAGCAGCTCCGACAGGGTCGGGGCAGATACGCAGTATTTT
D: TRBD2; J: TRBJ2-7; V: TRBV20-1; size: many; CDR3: CSASQDSGSDEQYF; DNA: TGCAGTGCTAGCCAAGATAGCGGGAGCGACGAGCAGTACTTC
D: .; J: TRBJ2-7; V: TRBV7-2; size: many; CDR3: CASSLRTGTTLIPYEQYF; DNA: TGTGCCAGCAGCTTGCGAACCGGGACAACGCTAATCCCCTACGAGCAGTACTTC
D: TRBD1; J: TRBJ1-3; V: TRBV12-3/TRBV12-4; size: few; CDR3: CASSLRGQGSSGNTIYF; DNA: TGTGCCAGCAGTTTAAGGGGACAGGGATCCTCTGGAAACACCATATATTTT
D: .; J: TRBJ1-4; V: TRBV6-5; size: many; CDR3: CASSYVGREKLFF; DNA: TGTGCCAGCAGTTACGTCGGTCGAGAAAAACTGTTTTTT
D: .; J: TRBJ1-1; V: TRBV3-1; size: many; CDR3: CASSLTYNTEAFF; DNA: TGTGCCAGCAGCCTCACATATAACACTGAAGCTTTCTTT
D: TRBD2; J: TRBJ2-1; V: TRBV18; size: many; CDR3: CASSPGLAGVSYNEQFF; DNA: TGTGCCAGCTCACCAGGCTTAGCGGGGGTCTCCTACAATGAGCAGTTCTTC
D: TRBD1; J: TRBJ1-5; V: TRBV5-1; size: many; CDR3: CASSLDGTGSQPQHF; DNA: TGCGCCAGCAGCTTGGACGGGACAGGGTCCCAGCCCCAGCATTTT
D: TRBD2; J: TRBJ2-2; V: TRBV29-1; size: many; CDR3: CSVVRGGMNTGELFF; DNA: TGCAGCGTTGTGCGGGGGGGGATGAACACCGGGGAGCTGTTTTTT
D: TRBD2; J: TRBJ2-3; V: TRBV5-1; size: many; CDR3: CASSPGGSSTDTQYF; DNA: TGCGCCAGCAGCCCGGGAGGGAGTAGCACAGATACGCAGTATTTT
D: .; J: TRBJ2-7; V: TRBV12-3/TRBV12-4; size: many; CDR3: CASSNTGTLSYEQYF; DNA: TGTGCCAGCAGTAATACCGGGACTTTGAGCTACGAGCAGTACTTC
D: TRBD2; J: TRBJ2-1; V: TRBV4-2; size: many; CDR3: CASSQDPGLAGGYNEQFF; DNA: TGTGCCAGCAGCCAAGATCCGGGACTAGCGGGAGGATACAATGAGCAGTTCTTC
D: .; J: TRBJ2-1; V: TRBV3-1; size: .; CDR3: CASSQDRWGDRTTSEQFF; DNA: TGTGCCAGCAGCCAAGATCGGTGGGGAGACCGTACAACCAGTGAGCAGTTCTTC
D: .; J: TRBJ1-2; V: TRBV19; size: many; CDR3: CASSRDLTPLNGYTF; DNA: TGTGCCAGTAGTCGGGACCTCACCCCACTGAATGGCTACACCTTC
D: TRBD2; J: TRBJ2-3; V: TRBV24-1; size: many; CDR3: CATSDYHSGSTDTQYF; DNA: TGTGCCACCAGTGATTACCATAGCGGGAGTACAGATACGCAGTATTTT
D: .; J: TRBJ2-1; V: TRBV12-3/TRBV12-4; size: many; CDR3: CASSRGGNEQFF; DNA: TGTGCCAGCAGTCGAGGGGGAAATGAGCAGTTCTTC
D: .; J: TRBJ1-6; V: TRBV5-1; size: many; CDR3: CASSLAAGPNSPLHF; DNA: TGCGCCAGCAGCTTGGCAGCGGGACCTAATTCACCCCTCCACTTT
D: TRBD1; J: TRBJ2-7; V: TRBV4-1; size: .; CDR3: CASSQDPQGAFYEQYF; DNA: TGCGCCAGCAGCCAAGATCCCCAGGGGGCATTTTACGAGCAGTACTTC
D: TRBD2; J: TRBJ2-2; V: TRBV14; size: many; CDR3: CASSQVPPAGGGELFF; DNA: TGTGCCAGCAGCCAAGTGCCCCCCGCGGGGGGCGGGGAGCTGTTTTTT
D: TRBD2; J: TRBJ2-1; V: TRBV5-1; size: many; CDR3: CASSSGTSGRSSYNEQFF; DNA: TGCGCCAGCAGCTCCGGGACTAGCGGGAGGAGCTCCTACAATGAGCAGTTCTTC
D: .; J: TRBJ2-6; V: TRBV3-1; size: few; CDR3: CASSQGQVPGANVLTF; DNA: TGTGCCAGCAGCCAAGGACAGGTCCCTGGGGCCAACGTCCTGACTTTC
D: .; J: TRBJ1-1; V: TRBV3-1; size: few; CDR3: CASSPSGVEAFF; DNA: TGTGCCAGCAGCCCATCGGGCGTTGAAGCTTTCTTT
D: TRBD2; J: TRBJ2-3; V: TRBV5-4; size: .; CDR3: CASSSQTSGGADTQYF; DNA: TGTGCCAGCAGCTCCCAGACTAGCGGGGGGGCAGATACGCAGTATTTT
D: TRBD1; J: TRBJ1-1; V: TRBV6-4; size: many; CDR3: CASSGTPGTGGELF; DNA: TGTGCCAGCAGCGGAACTCCGGGGACAGGGGGTGAGCTCTTT
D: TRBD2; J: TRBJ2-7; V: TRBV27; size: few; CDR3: CASRPPTSGRMVEQYF; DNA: TGTGCCAGCCGACCCCCTACTAGCGGGAGGATGGTCGAGCAGTACTTC
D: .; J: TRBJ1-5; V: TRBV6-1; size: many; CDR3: CASSSPVRGGLNQPQHF; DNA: TGTGCCAGCAGTTCACCGGTTCGGGGAGGGCTCAATCAGCCCCAGCATTTT
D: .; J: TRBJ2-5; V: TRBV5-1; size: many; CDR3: CASSLSYDTQETQYF; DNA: TGCGCCAGCAGCTTGTCATACGACACCCAAGAGACCCAGTACTTC
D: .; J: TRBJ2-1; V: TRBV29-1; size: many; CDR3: CSVETERHGEQFF; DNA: TGCAGCGTTGAGACAGAGAGGCATGGTGAGCAGTTCTTC
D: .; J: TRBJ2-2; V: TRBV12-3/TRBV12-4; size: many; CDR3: CASSLGAGGELFF; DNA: TGTGCCAGCAGTTTAGGAGCGGGCGGGGAGCTGTTTTTT
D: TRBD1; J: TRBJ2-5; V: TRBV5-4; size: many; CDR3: CASSKGTGYGETQYF; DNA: TGTGCCAGCAGCAAGGGGACAGGGTATGGAGAGACCCAGTACTTC
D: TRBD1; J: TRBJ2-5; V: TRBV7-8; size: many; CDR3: CASSLDRGQETQYF; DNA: TGTGCCAGCAGCTTAGACAGGGGGCAGGAGACCCAGTACTTC
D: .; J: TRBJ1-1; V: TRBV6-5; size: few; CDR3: CASTLSRPRGTEAFF; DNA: TGTGCCAGCACCTTATCGCGCCCCCGGGGGACTGAAGCTTTCTTT
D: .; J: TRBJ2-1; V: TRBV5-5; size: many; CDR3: CASSLDTRPQFF; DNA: TGTGCCAGCAGCCTGGACACCCGTCCACAGTTCTTC
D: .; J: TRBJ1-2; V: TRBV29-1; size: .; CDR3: CSVPAPGASYGYTF; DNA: TGCAGCGTCCCAGCCCCGGGGGCCAGCTATGGCTACACCTTC
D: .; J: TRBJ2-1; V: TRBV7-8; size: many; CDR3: CASRPPSSNEQFF; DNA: TGTGCCAGCAGACCCCCGTCAAGTAATGAGCAGTTCTTC
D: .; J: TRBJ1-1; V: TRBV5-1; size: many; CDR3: CASSSGASRGNTEAFF; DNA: TGCGCCAGCAGCTCCGGCGCGAGCCGGGGGAACACTGAAGCTTTCTTT
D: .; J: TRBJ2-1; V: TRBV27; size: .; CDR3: CASSADGPLYNEQFF; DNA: TGTGCCAGCAGCGCGGACGGACCCCTCTACAATGAGCAGTTCTTC
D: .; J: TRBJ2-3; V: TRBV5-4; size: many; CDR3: CASSLVSGRSTDTQYF; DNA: TGTGCCAGCAGCTTGGTTTCCGGGCGAAGCACAGATACGCAGTATTTT
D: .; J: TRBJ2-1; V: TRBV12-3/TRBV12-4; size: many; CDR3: CASSLGLVNEQFF; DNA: TGTGCCAGCAGTTTAGGGCTAGTCAATGAGCAGTTCTTC
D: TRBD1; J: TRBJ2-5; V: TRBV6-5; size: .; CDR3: CASRPHRTGQETQYF; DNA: TGTGCCAGCAGACCACATAGGACAGGACAAGAGACCCAGTACTTC
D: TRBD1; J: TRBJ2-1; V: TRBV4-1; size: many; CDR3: CASSPRQGRNNEQFF; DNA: TGCGCCAGCAGCCCTCGACAGGGAAGAAACAATGAGCAGTTCTTC
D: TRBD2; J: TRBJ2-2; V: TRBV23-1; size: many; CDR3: CASRPRLAGGNANTGELFF; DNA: TGCGCCAGCAGACCTCGACTAGCGGGGGGCAACGCGAACACCGGGGAGCTGTTTTTT